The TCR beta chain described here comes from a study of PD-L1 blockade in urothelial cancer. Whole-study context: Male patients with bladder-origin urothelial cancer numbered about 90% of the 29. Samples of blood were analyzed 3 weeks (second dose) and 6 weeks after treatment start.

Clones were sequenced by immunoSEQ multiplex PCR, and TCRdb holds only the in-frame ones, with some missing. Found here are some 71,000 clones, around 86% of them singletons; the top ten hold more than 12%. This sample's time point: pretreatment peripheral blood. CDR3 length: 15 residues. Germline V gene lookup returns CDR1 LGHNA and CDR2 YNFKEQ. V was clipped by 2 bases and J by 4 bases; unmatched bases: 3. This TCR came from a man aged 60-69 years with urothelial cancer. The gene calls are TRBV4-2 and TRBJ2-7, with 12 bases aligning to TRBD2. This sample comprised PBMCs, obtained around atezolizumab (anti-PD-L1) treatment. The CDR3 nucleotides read TGTGCCAGCAGCCAATGGACTAGCGGGGTATACGAGCAGTACTTC. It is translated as CASSQWTSGVYEQYF.